A single sample is the source of the 20 T cell receptor beta chains below, sequenced in a study of T cells in Graves' hyperthyroidism and ophthalmopathy. Authors of the study amplified TCR beta CDR3 regions from RNA transcripts. The HTBI set primed first-round TCR CDR3 RT-PCR. MiXCR, run by TCRdb on the multiplex PCR reads, gives a single entry per CDR3 protein. Of approximately 420,000 distinct CDR3 sequences listed, around 14% are singletons. The sequenced sample was blood. Receptor source: a woman aged 25 to 39 with Graves' hyperthyroidism.

The chain joins TRBV7-8 to TRBJ2-7; D might be TRBD1 (5 bases). Germline V gives CDR1 SGHVS, CDR2 FQNEAQ. The CDR3 covers 15 residues. V lost 2 bases to trimming and J lost 6 bases, with 17 bases between them. CDR3 protein: CASSLTTQGWAEQYF. DNA of the CDR3: TGTGCCAGCAGCTTAACGACCCAGGGATGGGCCGAGCAGTACTTC.

This clonotype has at least ten counts. V usage is TRBV27 and J usage is TRBJ2-3; 8 nucleotides align to TRBD1. Germline V gives CDR1 MNHEY, CDR2 SMNVEV (reference sequence). This CDR3 is 14 amino acids long. The V segment lost 3 bases and the J segment 4 bases; nucleotides outside the gene matches: 3. CDR3 protein: CASSLAQGADTQYF. The CDR3, as DNA: TGTGCCAGCAGTTTGGCACAGGGGGCAGATACGCAGTATTTT.

The chain has TRBV28 and TRBJ1-3, with D possibly being TRBD1 (6 bases). The CDR3 is made up of 14 amino acids. Trimming left V 8 bases short and J 1 base short, with 12 bases between. Per the germline V gene, CDR1 is MDHEN and CDR2 is SYDVKM. For the CDR3, the DNA is TGTGCCAGCGTCAAAGGGGGGTCTGGAAACACCATATATTTT. This encodes CASVKGGSGNTIYF.

This clonotype has ten or more counts. The chain recombines TRBV20-1 with TRBJ2-1, with TRBD2 matching 10 bases. The CDR3 runs 14 residues. Germline V CDR1 and CDR2: DFQATT, SNEGSKA (reference sequence). V was pared by 6 bases and J by 8 bases, with 10 bases of the junction left unmatched. CDR3 residues: CSAPLAGGSDEQFF. CDR3 sequence (DNA): TGCAGTGCACCTTTAGCGGGAGGTTCAGATGAGCAGTTCTTC.

This clonotype was seen a handful of times. The CDR3 sequence is CATSRENRGGYTF. The CDR3 region has the DNA TGTGCCACCAGCAGAGAAAACAGGGGAGGCTACACCTTC. The chain couples TRBV15 to TRBJ1-2; TRBD1 aligns across 7 bases. CDR1 LNHNV and CDR2 YYDKDF come from the germline V gene (reference sequence). The CDR3 totals 13 residues. J was trimmed by 8 bases and V by 0 bases; bases with no gene match: 3. The full variable domain, with the rest looked up from reference TRBV15 and TRBJ1-2, is DAMVIQNPRYQVTQFGKPVTLSCSQTLNHNVMYWYQQKSSQAPKLLFHYYDKDFNNEADTPDNFQSRRPNTSFCFLDIRSPGLGDTAMYLCATSRENRGGYTFGSGTRLTVV.

The chain has TRBV5-1 and TRBJ2-2, with no clear D. V lost 4 bases and J 5 bases, leaving 3 bases between the germline ends. The CDR3 consists of 11 residues. Germline lookup yields CDR1 SGHRS and CDR2 YFSETQ. The CDR3 reads CASSATGELFF. CDR3 DNA: TGCGCCAGCAGCGCAACCGGGGAGCTGTTTTTT.

This clonotype showed up many times. The rearrangement uses TRBV30 and TRBJ2-1; either TRBD1 or TRBD2 may supply D (5 bases each). Per germline, CDR1 GTSNPN and CDR2 SVGIG (reference sequence). V was pared by 0 bases and J by 2 bases, with 20 bases between. The CDR3 is 18 amino acids. The CDR3: CAWSVRWGISAPYNEQFF. DNA for the CDR3: TGTGCCTGGAGTGTACGATGGGGGATAAGCGCACCCTACAATGAGCAGTTCTTC.

In its sample, this clonotype was seen many times. The chain is built from TRBV20-1 and TRBJ2-1; D remains unclear. Germline assignment: CDR1 DFQATT and CDR2 SNEGSKA (reference sequence). The V end lost 3 bases, the J end lost 6 bases, and 21 bases lay between the germline ends. This CDR3 region has 16 residues. CDR3 sequence (DNA): TGCAGTGCTAGTAGTAGGCGACGCCCAACTTCCAATGAGCAGTTCTTC. This translates into CSASSRRRPTSNEQFF.

The chain links TRBV4-1 to TRBJ2-7; 7 bases agree with TRBD1. The V and J ends lost 4 bases and 3 bases, in that order; junction bases with no gene match: 6. CDR3 length equals 14 residues. CDR1 is MGHRA, CDR2 YSYEKL, per germline. DNA of the CDR3: TGCGCCAGCAGCCTCGGGACAGAGAGCTACGAGCAGTACTTC. Amino acid sequence: CASSLGTESYEQYF.

This clonotype was found many times. V gene TRBV7-2 combines with J gene TRBJ2-5; 10 nucleotides match TRBD2. Per germline, CDR1 SGHTA and CDR2 FQGNSA. The CDR3 contains 14 residues. The V and J ends lost 4 bases and 2 bases, in that order; junction bases with no gene match: 1. CDR3 sequence (DNA): TGTGCCAGCAGCTCACTAGCGGGGCAAGAGACCCAGTACTTC. It codes for CASSSLAGQETQYF. The entire variable domain, with the rest obtained from reference TRBV7-2 and TRBJ2-5, is as follows: GAGVSQSPSNKVTEKGKDVELRCDPISGHTALYWYRQSLGQGLEFLIYFQGNSAPDKSGLPSDRFSAERTGGSVSTLTIQRTQQEDSAVYLCASSSLAGQETQYFGPGTRLLVL.

In this sample, this clonotype turned up many times. The chain carries TRBV28 and TRBJ1-1; TRBD1 is a possible D gene (6 bases). V lost 5 bases and J 5 bases, leaving 15 bases between the germline ends. Germline V gene lookup returns CDR1 MDHEN and CDR2 SYDVKM. This CDR3 has 14 residues. CDR3 sequence (DNA): TGTGCCAGCAGTGTTCACGGGGGGCTTACTGAAGCTTTCTTT. This sequence encodes CASSVHGGLTEAFF.

The CDR3 nucleotides are TGCAGTGCTAGAAAGGGGGGTCGAGTGAACACTGAAGCTTTCTTT. Encoded protein: CSARKGGRVNTEAFF. The gene calls are TRBV20-1 and TRBJ1-1; D might be TRBD1 (6 bases). This CDR3 spans 15 amino acids. With 2 bases removed from V and 0 bases from J, the gap between germline ends came to 13 bases. Germline V lookup: CDR1 DFQATT, CDR2 SNEGSKA (reference sequence).

This clonotype has a count of ten or more. The chain recombines TRBV4-1 with TRBJ2-7; D may be TRBD1 or TRBD2 (5 bases each). V was shortened by 2 bases and J by 6 bases, with 17 bases between the two germline ends. The V gene's germline CDR1 is MGHRA and CDR2 YSYEKL. The CDR3 loop spans 15 amino acids. The CDR3 loop reads CASSQSNGAGGEQYF. Written as DNA, the CDR3 is TGCGCCAGCAGCCAATCGAACGGGGCTGGAGGCGAGCAGTACTTC.

This sequence joins TRBV5-4 and TRBJ2-3, with D uncertain. V lost 2 bases and J 2 bases, leaving 15 bases between the germline ends. The germline CDR1 and CDR2 sequences are SGHNT and YYREEE (reference sequence). The CDR3 runs 16 residues. CDR3 in DNA: TGTGCCAGCAGCTTTCCCAGCGCAACGATCACAGATACGCAGTATTTT. Amino acids: CASSFPSATITDTQYF. The whole variable domain, filled in from reference TRBV5-4 and TRBJ2-3, reads ETGVTQSPTHLIKTRGQQVTLRCSSQSGHNTVSWYQQALGQGPQFIFQYYREEENGRGNFPPRFSGLQFPNYSSELNVNALELDDSALYLCASSFPSATITDTQYFGPGTRLTVL.

This chain connects TRBV4-1 to TRBJ2-3, with 10 bases matching TRBD2. Looked up from germline, CDR1 is MGHRA and CDR2 is YSYEKL. This CDR3 has 14 residues. Trimming took 4 bases from V and 5 from J; bases not matched to a gene: 3. CDR3 sequence reads: CASSRAGGVDTQYF. CDR3 in DNA: TGCGCCAGCAGCCGAGCGGGAGGGGTAGATACGCAGTATTTT.

The V call is TRBV12-3 or TRBV12-4, the J call TRBJ2-1, with D perhaps matching TRBD1 (6 bases). Trimming cost V 7 bases and J 1 base, with 20 bases left between them. There are 17 residues in the CDR3. The CDR3 here is CASTRGYRDMSYNEQFF. CDR3 nucleotide sequence: TGTGCCAGCACCCGAGGGTACAGGGACATGTCCTACAATGAGCAGTTCTTC.

This clonotype was found many times. The chain couples TRBV28 to TRBJ2-7; D might be TRBD2 (6 bases). Germline V gene sequence: CDR1 MDHEN, CDR2 SYDVKM. The CDR3 length is 15 residues. V lost 3 bases to trimming and J lost 1 base, with 13 bases between them. In DNA, the CDR3 is TGTGCCAGCAGTTTCGACGGGGGTGGTTCCTACGAGCAGTACTTC. Translation: CASSFDGGGSYEQYF.

This clonotype was recorded at least ten times. The chain combines TRBV10-3 with TRBJ2-5; D might be TRBD1 (6 bases). Deletions cut 6 bases from V and 1 base from J, with 9 bases between. CDR3 length equals 13 residues. Germline V lookup: CDR1 ENHRY, CDR2 SYGVKD. CDR3 region: CAISRQVQETQYF. CDR3 nucleotide sequence: TGTGCCATCAGCCGACAGGTCCAAGAGACCCAGTACTTC.

The chain uses TRBV7-3 and TRBJ2-3; no clear D. This CDR3 region has 14 residues. Trimming took 2 bases from V and 2 from J, leaving 8 bases between them. CDR1 and CDR2 (germline): SGHTA, FQGTGA. CDR3 loop: CASSLQANTDTQYF. The CDR3 DNA follows: TGTGCCAGCAGCTTACAGGCGAACACAGATACGCAGTATTTT. Supplemented by reference TRBV7-3 and TRBJ2-3, the full variable domain reads GAGVSQTPSNKVTEKGKYVELRCDPISGHTALYWYRQSLGQGPEFLIYFQGTGAADDSGLPNDRFFAVRPEGSVSTLKIQRTERGDSAVYLCASSLQANTDTQYFGPGTRLTVL.

The chain recombines TRBV28 with TRBJ2-1; possibly TRBD1 for D (7 bases). This CDR3 comprises 16 residues. Trimming stripped 2 bases from V and 9 bases from J, with 20 bases between. Germline-derived CDR1 and CDR2 are MDHEN and SYDVKM. The CDR3 region is CASSLAGTEGKGEQFF. The CDR3 nucleotides read TGTGCCAGCAGTTTAGCGGGGACAGAAGGGAAAGGTGAGCAGTTCTTC. The whole variable domain, remainder taken from reference TRBV28 and TRBJ2-1, is DVKVTQSSRYLVKRTGEKVFLECVQDMDHENMFWYRQDPGLGLRLIYFSYDVKMKEKGDIPEGYSVSREKKERFSLILESASTNQTSMYLCASSLAGTEGKGEQFFGPGTRLTVL.